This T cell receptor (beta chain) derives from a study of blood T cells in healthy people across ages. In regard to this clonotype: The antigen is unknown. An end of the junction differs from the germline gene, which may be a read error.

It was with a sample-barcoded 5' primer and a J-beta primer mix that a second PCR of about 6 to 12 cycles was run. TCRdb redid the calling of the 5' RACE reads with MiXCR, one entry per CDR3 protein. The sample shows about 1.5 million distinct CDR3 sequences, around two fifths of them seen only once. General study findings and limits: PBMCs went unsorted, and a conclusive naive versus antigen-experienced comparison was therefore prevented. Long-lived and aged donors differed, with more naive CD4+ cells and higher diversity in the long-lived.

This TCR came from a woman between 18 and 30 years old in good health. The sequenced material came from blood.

CDR3 sequence: CAIIEPSRPQYF. In DNA, the CDR3 is TGTGCCATCATTGAGCCTAGCCGGCCCCAGTACTTC. The chain joins TRBV10-3 to TRBJ2-5; D perhaps matches TRBD2 (5 bases). This CDR3 has 12 amino acids. Per the germline V gene, CDR1 is ENHRY and CDR2 is SYGVKD.